The 26 T cell receptor beta chains below come from one sample, sequenced in a study of T-cell memory formation after mild COVID-19. One entry per CDR3 protein, called by TCRdb with MiXCR from the 5' RACE reads. The sample gives approximately 440,000 distinct CDR3 sequences, approximately 20% of which show up once; 8.4% is in the top ten. Sequenced sample: PBMCs or a T cell subset sorted from them (not recorded which). The source of these receptors is an adult woman who had mild COVID-19 (a few samples of this study predate the infection). Cell type and time point are not known.

This clonotype was picked up a small number of times. This chain joins TRBV14 and TRBJ1-1; maybe TRBD1 (6 bases). The CDR3 covers 14 residues. Germline values: CDR1 SGHDN, CDR2 FVKESK. V was clipped by 0 bases and J by 4 bases, with 9 bases between them. The CDR3 here is CASSQEQGATEAFF. In DNA form, the CDR3 reads TGTGCCAGCAGCCAAGAACAGGGTGCCACTGAAGCTTTCTTT.

This clonotype has a handful of counts. The V call is TRBV20-1, the J call TRBJ2-7, with TRBD1 matching over 9 bases. The germline CDR1 and CDR2 sequences are DFQATT and SNEGSKA (reference sequence). The CDR3 extends over 13 amino acids. The CDR3 protein is CSAKGQGDYEQYF. CDR3 bases: TGCTCCGCAAAGGGACAGGGAGACTACGAGCAGTACTTC.

The chain couples TRBV13 to TRBJ2-3, with D possibly TRBD2 on 6 matching bases. The V gene lost 4 bases and the J gene lost 6 bases, with 17 bases spanning the gap. The CDR3 covers 15 residues. The germline gives CDR1 PRHDT, CDR2 FYEKMQ (reference sequence). The CDR3 bases are TGTGCCAGCAGCTCTATATCGGGGGAAGGGGATACGCAGTATTTT. Translation gives CASSSISGEGDTQYF.

The chain employs TRBV30 and TRBJ2-2; D ambiguous. V lost 4 bases and J 1 base, leaving 7 bases between the germline ends. This CDR3 comprises 13 residues. CDR1 is GTSNPN, CDR2 SVGIG, per germline (reference sequence). CDR3 in DNA: TGTGCCTGGAACCCGCAGAACACCGGGGAGCTGTTTTTT. This gives the protein CAWNPQNTGELFF.

This clonotype was seen a single time. CDR3 in DNA: TGTGCCAGCAGGCTAGCTGAGGTGTATGAGCAGTACTTC. It specifies CASRLAEVYEQYF. This rearrangement joins TRBV6-5 to TRBJ2-7, with D possibly TRBD2 on 5 matching bases. Germline V gives CDR1 MNHEY, CDR2 SVGAGI. V was shortened by 6 bases and J by 7 bases, with 16 bases between the two germline ends. This CDR3 has 13 amino acids.

This clonotype was seen only a few times. The genes are TRBV5-4 and TRBJ2-1; 10 nucleotides align to TRBD2. The CDR3 spans 16 residues. Looked up from germline, CDR1 is SGHNT and CDR2 is YYREEE (reference sequence). V lost 4 bases to trimming and J lost 2 bases; unmatched junction nucleotides: 6. CDR3 coding DNA: TGTGCCAGCAGCACAATAGCGGGAGGCCCCTACAATGAGCAGTTCTTC. This codes for CASSTIAGGPYNEQFF.

The DNA of the CDR3 is TGTGCCAGCAGTCCCCTGAGGAGGGCTGCTAGGAATGAGCAGTTCTTC. It specifies CASSPLRRAARNEQFF. The chain employs TRBV27 and TRBJ2-1; D might be TRBD2 (6 bases). The germline V gene encodes CDR1 MNHEY and CDR2 SMNVEV (reference sequence). The CDR3 covers 16 residues. V lost 5 bases and J lost 7, with 21 bases in between.

This clonotype was detected a few times. The chain carries TRBV4-1 and TRBJ2-7, with 9 bases fitting TRBD1. The length of the CDR3 is 18 residues. CDR1 is MGHRA, CDR2 YSYEKL, per germline. V lost 7 bases and J lost 1; bases outside the gene matches: 17. For the CDR3, the DNA is TGCGCCAGCATGCCGGCGGGACCGGGACAGGGCTCTTCCTACGAGCAGTACTTC. The encoded protein is CASMPAGPGQGSSYEQYF.

This clonotype has just a few counts. The chain combines TRBV6-2 or TRBV6-3 with TRBJ2-7; TRBD1 or TRBD2 may be the D gene (5 bases each). This CDR3 spans 16 amino acids. V lost 3 bases to trimming and J lost 0 bases, with 15 bases between them. The V gene's germline CDR1 is MNHEY and CDR2 SVGEGT. The CDR3 region has the DNA TGTGCCAGCAGTTATCCCCTGGGGGAACTCTCCTACGAGCAGTACTTC. Protein: CASSYPLGELSYEQYF.

This sequence joins TRBV20-1 and TRBJ2-1, with 10 bases lining up with TRBD2. The CDR3 has 15 residues. CDR1 and CDR2 (germline): DFQATT, SNEGSKA (reference sequence). The trim removed 3 bases at V and 3 bases at J, leaving 5 bases unmatched. In DNA, the CDR3 is TGCAGTGCTAGGGCACTAGCGGGAAGCTACAATGAGCAGTTCTTC. Amino acid sequence: CSARALAGSYNEQFF.

The V gene is TRBV5-1, the J gene TRBJ1-2; no firm D call. The V end lost 1 base, the J end lost 3 bases, and 10 bases lay between the germline ends. In germline, CDR1 is SGHRS, CDR2 YFSETQ. The CDR3 sequence is 14 residues long. CDR3 in DNA: TGCGCCAGCAGCTTGCACACGCTGGACTATGGCTACACCTTC. Amino acid sequence: CASSLHTLDYGYTF.

V and J are TRBV6-5 and TRBJ2-1; 7 nucleotides match TRBD2. This CDR3 is 18 amino acids long. The V gene end was trimmed by 4 bases and the J gene end by 2 bases; junction bases not matched to a gene: 14. CDR1 is MNHEY, CDR2 SVGAGI, per germline. In DNA, the CDR3 is TGTGCCAGCAGTTCCCCCTCTAACCCAGGGAGGGCCTACAATGAGCAGTTCTTC. This encodes CASSSPSNPGRAYNEQFF.

This clonotype has more than one count but fewer than ten. The rearrangement uses TRBV7-9 and TRBJ2-1; TRBD1 matches at 8 bases. The germline V gene encodes CDR1 SEHNR and CDR2 FQNEAQ (reference sequence). J lost 6 bases, V lost 5 bases, and 9 bases had no gene match. The CDR3 length is 15 residues. The CDR3: CASSPDRGKVNEQFF. CDR3 nucleotides: TGTGCCAGCAGCCCCGACAGGGGAAAGGTCAATGAGCAGTTCTTC.

V usage is TRBV4-3 and J usage is TRBJ1-1; D is uncertain. Germline CDR1 and CDR2: LGHNA and YSLEER. V was shortened by 0 bases and J by 2 bases, with 10 bases between the two germline ends. This CDR3 comprises 15 residues. The chain's CDR3 is CASSQDVWGNTEAFF. DNA for the CDR3: TGCGCCAGCAGCCAAGATGTCTGGGGAAACACTGAAGCTTTCTTT.

A few counts support this clonotype. The CDR3 sequence is CASSLEAGGGGELFF. DNA of the CDR3: TGTGCCAGCAGCTTGGAAGCGGGAGGAGGCGGGGAGCTGTTTTTT. This chain uses TRBV5-5 with TRBJ2-2, with TRBD2 matching 9 bases. V lost 0 bases to trimming and J lost 7 bases; unmatched junction nucleotides: 4. The germline CDR1 and CDR2 sequences are SGHKS and YYEKEE (reference sequence). There are 15 residues in the CDR3.

The chain uses TRBV5-4 and TRBJ1-2, with 7 bases aligning to TRBD1. CDR1 and CDR2 (germline): SGHNT, YYREEE (reference sequence). J lost 6 bases, V lost 7 bases, and 12 bases had no gene match. The CDR3 totals 14 residues. Here the CDR3 reads CASRNRGRRNGYTF. CDR3 in DNA: TGTGCCAGCCGGAACAGGGGCCGGCGGAATGGCTACACCTTC. Full variable domain (outside the CDR3, taken from reference TRBV5-4 and TRBJ1-2): ETGVTQSPTHLIKTRGQQVTLRCSSQSGHNTVSWYQQALGQGPQFIFQYYREEENGRGNFPPRFSGLQFPNYSSELNVNALELDDSALYLCASRNRGRRNGYTFGSGTRLTVV.

The gene calls are TRBV25-1 and TRBJ1-4; unclear D gene. Germline V CDR1 and CDR2: MGHDK, SYGVNS. CDR3 length equals 14 residues. Trimming stripped 9 bases from V and 10 bases from J, with 21 bases between. The CDR3 here is CASSRVAEAGKLFF. DNA of the CDR3: TGTGCCAGTTCTCGGGTGGCCGAAGCTGGAAAACTGTTTTTT.

DNA of the CDR3: TGTGCCATCAGTGAGACACTACTAGCGGGGGGGCGCACAGATACGCAGTATTTT. This gives the protein CAISETLLAGGRTDTQYF. This sequence joins TRBV10-3 and TRBJ2-3; 13 bases are a match to TRBD2. In germline, CDR1 is ENHRY, CDR2 SYGVKD. The CDR3 covers 18 residues. With V trimmed by 2 bases and J by 1 base, 6 bases remained unmatched.

CDR3: CASSQTSPGSYEQYF. CDR3 nucleotides: TGTGCCAGCAGTCAGACTAGCCCCGGCTCCTACGAGCAGTACTTC. This chain links TRBV6-2 or TRBV6-3 with TRBJ2-7; 7 bases are a match to TRBD2. Germline V gene lookup returns CDR1 MNHEY and CDR2 SVGEGT. The trim removed 5 bases at V and 0 bases at J, leaving 7 bases unmatched. The CDR3 is 15 residues long.

This clonotype was picked up a small number of times. The genes are TRBV20-1 and TRBJ2-3; possibly TRBD1 for D (7 bases). Trimming removed 3 bases at V and 0 bases at J, with 10 bases between. The germline V gene encodes CDR1 DFQATT and CDR2 SNEGSKA (reference sequence). This CDR3 has 14 amino acids. In DNA form, the CDR3 reads TGCAGTGCTAGTGCGGGACAGAGCACAGATACGCAGTATTTT. It is translated as CSASAGQSTDTQYF.

A note on this clonotype: Mismatch with germline at one junction end may stem from a read error. This rearrangement joins TRBV12-3 or TRBV12-4 to TRBJ2-7, with a possible D match to TRBD2 (5 bases). CDR3 size: 13 residues. CDR3 amino acids: CASTLRGWGEQYF. The CDR3 nucleotides are TGTGCCAGCACTTTAAGAGGGTGGGGCGAGCAGTACTTC.

This clonotype was recorded at least ten times. This sequence joins TRBV5-1 and TRBJ2-1, with D perhaps TRBD1 or TRBD2 (5 bases each). Trimming removed 0 bases at V and 6 bases at J, with 16 bases between. The CDR3 is made up of 16 amino acids. From germline, CDR1 is SGHRS and CDR2 YFSETQ. CDR3 sequence: CASSLAAGTGRNEQFF. In DNA form, the CDR3 reads TGCGCCAGCAGCTTGGCCGCTGGGACCGGCCGCAATGAGCAGTTCTTC.

This chain joins TRBV24-1 and TRBJ2-7; 9 nucleotides agree with TRBD1. The germline CDR1 and CDR2 sequences are KGHDR and SFDVKD. Trimming cost V 3 bases and J 0 bases; bases outside gene matches: 5. This CDR3 contains 16 residues. The CDR3 DNA sequence: TGTGCCACCAGTGATCCAGTGGGACAGGGCTCCTACGAGCAGTACTTC. Amino acid sequence: CATSDPVGQGSYEQYF.

In this sample, this clonotype turned up a few times. The V call is TRBV5-1, the J call TRBJ1-6, with a possible D match to TRBD1 (5 bases). Germline CDR1 reads SGHRS; CDR2 reads YFSETQ. The V gene lost 5 bases and the J gene lost 4 bases, with 16 bases spanning the gap. CDR3 size: 16 residues. Here the CDR3 reads CASRREASGYNSPLHF. The CDR3 bases are TGCGCCAGCAGAAGAGAGGCTTCAGGGTATAATTCACCCCTCCACTTT. Variable domain in full (rest from reference TRBV5-1 and TRBJ1-6): KAGVTQTPRYLIKTRGQQVTLSCSPISGHRSVSWYQQTPGQGLQFLFEYFSETQRNKGNFPGRFSGRQFSNSRSEMNVSTLELGDSALYLCASRREASGYNSPLHFGNGTRLTVT.

There are a few counts of this clonotype. The V call is TRBV20-1, the J call TRBJ1-2; 9 nucleotides align to TRBD1. Trimming removed 1 base from V and 6 bases from J; junction bases left unmatched: 9. This CDR3 spans 15 amino acids. Germline-derived CDR1 and CDR2 are DFQATT and SNEGSKA (reference sequence). In DNA, the CDR3 is TGCAGTGCTAGAGGGGGATACCGGGACAGGGATGGCTACACCTTC. Translated: CSARGGYRDRDGYTF.

V usage is TRBV7-9 and J usage is TRBJ2-1, with 10 positions matching TRBD2. This CDR3 has 16 amino acids. Trimming at V came to 4 bases and at J to 8 bases, leaving 11 bases not matched to a gene. Germline V gene data show CDR1 as SEHNR and CDR2 as FQNEAQ (reference sequence). The CDR3 protein is CASSSPGLALNDEQFF. In DNA, the CDR3 is TGTGCCAGCAGCTCCCCGGGACTAGCGCTAAATGATGAGCAGTTCTTC. Based on the CDR3 plus reference TRBV7-9 and TRBJ2-1, the full variable domain is DTGVSQNPRHKITKRGQNVTFRCDPISEHNRLYWYRQTLGQGPEFLTYFQNEAQLEKSRLLSDRFSAERPKGSFSTLEIQRTEQGDSAMYLCASSSPGLALNDEQFFGPGTRLTVL.